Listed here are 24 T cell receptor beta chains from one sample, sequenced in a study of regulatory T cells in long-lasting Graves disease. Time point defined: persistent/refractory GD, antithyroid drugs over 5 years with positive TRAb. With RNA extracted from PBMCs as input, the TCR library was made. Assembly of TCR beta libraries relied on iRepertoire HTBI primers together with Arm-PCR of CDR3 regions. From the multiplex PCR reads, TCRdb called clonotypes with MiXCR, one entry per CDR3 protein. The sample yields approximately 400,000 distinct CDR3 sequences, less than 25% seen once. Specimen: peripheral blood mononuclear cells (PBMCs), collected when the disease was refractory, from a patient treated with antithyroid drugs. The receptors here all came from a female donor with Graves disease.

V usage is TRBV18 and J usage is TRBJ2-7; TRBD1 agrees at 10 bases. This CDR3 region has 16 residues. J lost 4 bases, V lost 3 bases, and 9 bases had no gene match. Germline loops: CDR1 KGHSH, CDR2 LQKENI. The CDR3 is CASSPIYGDRGYEQYF. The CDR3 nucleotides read TGTGCCAGCTCACCCATCTATGGGGACAGGGGTTACGAGCAGTACTTC.

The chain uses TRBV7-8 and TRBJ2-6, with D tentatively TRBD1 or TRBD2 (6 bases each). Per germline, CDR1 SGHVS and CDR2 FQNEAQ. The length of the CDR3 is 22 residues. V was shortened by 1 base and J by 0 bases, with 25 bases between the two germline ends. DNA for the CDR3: TGTGCCAGCAGCTTAGTTGTATTATTGGGGGGCTCAAGGCCCTCTGGGGCCAACGTCCTGACTTTC. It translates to CASSLVVLLGGSRPSGANVLTF.

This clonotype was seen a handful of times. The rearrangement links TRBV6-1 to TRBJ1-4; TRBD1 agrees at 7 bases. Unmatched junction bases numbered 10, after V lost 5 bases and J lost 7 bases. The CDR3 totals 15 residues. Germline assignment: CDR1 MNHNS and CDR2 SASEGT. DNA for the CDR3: TGTGCCAGCAGTACCTCGACAGGGCGGAGTGAAAAACTGTTTTTT. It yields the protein CASSTSTGRSEKLFF.

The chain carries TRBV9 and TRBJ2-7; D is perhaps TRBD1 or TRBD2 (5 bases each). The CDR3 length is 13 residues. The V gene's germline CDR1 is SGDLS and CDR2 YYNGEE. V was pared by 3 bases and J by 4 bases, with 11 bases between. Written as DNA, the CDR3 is TGTGCCAGCAGCGCTGGGGACGGATACGAGCAGTACTTC. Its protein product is CASSAGDGYEQYF. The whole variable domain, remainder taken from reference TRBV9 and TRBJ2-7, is DSGVTQTPKHLITATGQRVTLRCSPRSGDLSVYWYQQSLDQGLQFLIQYYNGEERAKGNILERFSAQQFPDLHSELNLSSLELGDSALYFCASSAGDGYEQYFGPGTRLTVT.

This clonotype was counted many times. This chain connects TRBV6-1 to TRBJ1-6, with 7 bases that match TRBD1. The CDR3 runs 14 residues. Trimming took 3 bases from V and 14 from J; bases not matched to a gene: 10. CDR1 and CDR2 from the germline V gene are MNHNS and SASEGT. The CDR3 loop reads CASSDTGQVLSLHF. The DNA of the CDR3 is TGTGCCAGCAGTGATACCGGACAGGTCCTGTCCCTCCACTTT.

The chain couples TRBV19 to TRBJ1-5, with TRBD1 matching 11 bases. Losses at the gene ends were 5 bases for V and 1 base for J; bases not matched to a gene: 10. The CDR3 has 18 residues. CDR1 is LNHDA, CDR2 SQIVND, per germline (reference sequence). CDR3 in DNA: TGTGCCAGTAGTGGACCGGGACAGGGGGTTAGGAGCAATCAGCCCCAGCATTTT. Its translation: CASSGPGQGVRSNQPQHF.

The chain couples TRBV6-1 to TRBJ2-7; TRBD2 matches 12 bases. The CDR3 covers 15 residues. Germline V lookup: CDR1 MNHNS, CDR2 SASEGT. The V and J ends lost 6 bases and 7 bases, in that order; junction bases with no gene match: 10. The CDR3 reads CASSTGTSGLGEQYF. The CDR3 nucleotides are TGTGCCAGCAGCACCGGGACTAGCGGGCTAGGGGAGCAGTACTTC.

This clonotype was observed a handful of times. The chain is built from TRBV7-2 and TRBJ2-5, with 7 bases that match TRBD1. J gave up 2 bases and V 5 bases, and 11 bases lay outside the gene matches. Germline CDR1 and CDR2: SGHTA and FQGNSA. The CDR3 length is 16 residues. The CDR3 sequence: CASSLKSTGRQETQYF. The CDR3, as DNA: TGTGCCAGCAGCCTCAAATCGACAGGGCGTCAAGAGACCCAGTACTTC.

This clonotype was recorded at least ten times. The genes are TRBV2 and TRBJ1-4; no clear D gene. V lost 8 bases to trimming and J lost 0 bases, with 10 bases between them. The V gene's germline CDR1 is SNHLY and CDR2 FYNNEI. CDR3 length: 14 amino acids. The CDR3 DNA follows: TGTGCCAGCGCCCGCCATGCAACTAATGAAAAACTGTTTTTT. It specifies CASARHATNEKLFF. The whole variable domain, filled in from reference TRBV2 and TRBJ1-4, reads EPEVTQTPSHQVTQMGQEVILRCVPISNHLYFYWYRQILGQKVEFLVSFYNNEISEKSEIFDDQFSVERPDGSNFTLKIRSTKLEDSAMYFCASARHATNEKLFFGSGTQLSVL.

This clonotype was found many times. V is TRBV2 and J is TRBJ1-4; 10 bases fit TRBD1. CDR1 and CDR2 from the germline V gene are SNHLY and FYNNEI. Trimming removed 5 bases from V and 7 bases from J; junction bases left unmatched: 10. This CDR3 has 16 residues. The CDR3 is CASSHPLGQGTEKLFF. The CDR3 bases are TGTGCCAGCAGTCACCCCCTGGGACAGGGGACTGAAAAACTGTTTTTT.

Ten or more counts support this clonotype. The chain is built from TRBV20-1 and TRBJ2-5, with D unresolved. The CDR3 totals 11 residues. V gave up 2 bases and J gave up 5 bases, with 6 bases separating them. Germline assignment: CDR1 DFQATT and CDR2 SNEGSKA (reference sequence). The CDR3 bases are TGCAGTGCTAGACTTGGGGAGACCCAGTACTTC. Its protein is CSARLGETQYF.

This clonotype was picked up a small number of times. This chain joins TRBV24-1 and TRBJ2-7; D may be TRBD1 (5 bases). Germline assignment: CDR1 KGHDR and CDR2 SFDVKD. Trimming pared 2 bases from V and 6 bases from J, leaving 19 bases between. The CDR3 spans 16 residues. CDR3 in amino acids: CATSDSLRGWGGEQYF. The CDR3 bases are TGTGCCACCAGTGATTCACTCCGTGGATGGGGCGGCGAGCAGTACTTC.

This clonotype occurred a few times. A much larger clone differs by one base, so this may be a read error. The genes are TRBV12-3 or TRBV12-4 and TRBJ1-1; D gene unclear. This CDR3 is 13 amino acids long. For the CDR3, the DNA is TGTGCCAGCAGGGAGGGTCGAAACACTGAAGCTCTCTTT. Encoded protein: CASREGRNTEALF.

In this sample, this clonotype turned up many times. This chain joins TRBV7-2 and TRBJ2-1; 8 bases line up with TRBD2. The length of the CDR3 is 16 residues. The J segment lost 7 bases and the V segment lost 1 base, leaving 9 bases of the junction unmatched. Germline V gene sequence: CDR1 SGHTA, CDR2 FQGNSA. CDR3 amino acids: CASSLDGGRPRNEQFF. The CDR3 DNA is TGTGCCAGCAGCTTAGATGGCGGGAGGCCGCGGAATGAGCAGTTCTTC. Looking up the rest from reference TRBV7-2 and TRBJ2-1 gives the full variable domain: GAGVSQSPSNKVTEKGKDVELRCDPISGHTALYWYRQSLGQGLEFLIYFQGNSAPDKSGLPSDRFSAERTGGSVSTLTIQRTQQEDSAVYLCASSLDGGRPRNEQFFGPGTRLTVL.

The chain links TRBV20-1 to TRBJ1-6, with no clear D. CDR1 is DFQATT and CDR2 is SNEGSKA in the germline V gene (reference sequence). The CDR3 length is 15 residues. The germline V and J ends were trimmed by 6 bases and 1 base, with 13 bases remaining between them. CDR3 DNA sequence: TGCAGTGCCCGATCCCGGAGGTCCTATAATTCACCCCTCCACTTT. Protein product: CSARSRRSYNSPLHF.

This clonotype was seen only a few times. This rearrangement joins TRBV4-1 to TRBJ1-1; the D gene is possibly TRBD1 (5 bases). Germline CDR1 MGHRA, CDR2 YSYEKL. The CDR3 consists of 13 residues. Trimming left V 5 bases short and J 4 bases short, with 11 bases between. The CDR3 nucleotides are TGCGCCAGCAGCGTGACAGTTCGCACTGAAGCTTTCTTT. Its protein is CASSVTVRTEAFF.

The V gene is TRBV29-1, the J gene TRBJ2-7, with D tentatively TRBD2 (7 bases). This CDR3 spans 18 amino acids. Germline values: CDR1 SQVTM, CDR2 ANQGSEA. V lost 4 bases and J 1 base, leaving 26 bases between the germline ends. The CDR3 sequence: CSVVGRGGALLPSYEQYF. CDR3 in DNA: TGCAGCGTTGTCGGCCGAGGGGGGGCACTCCTCCCTTCCTACGAGCAGTACTTC.

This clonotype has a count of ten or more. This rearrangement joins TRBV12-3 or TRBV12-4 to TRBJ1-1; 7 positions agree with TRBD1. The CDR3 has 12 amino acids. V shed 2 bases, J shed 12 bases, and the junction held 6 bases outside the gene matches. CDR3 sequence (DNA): TGTGCCAGCAGTTTAAATCAGGGGGTAACTTTCTTT. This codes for CASSLNQGVTFF.

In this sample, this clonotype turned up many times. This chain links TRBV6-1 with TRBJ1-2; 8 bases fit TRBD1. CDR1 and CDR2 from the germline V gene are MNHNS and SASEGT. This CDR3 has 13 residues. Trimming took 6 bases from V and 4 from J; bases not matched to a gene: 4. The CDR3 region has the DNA TGTGCCAGCAGAGGGACAGGTCGCTATGGCTACACCTTC. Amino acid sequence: CASRGTGRYGYTF.

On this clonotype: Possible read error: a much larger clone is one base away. The CDR3 here is CGASYSAETQYF. For the CDR3, the DNA is TGCGGTGCTAGTTACAGCGCAGAGACCCAGTACTTC. The J gene is TRBJ2-5, the V gene TRBV20-1; no reliable D call. The germline V gene encodes CDR1 DFQATT and CDR2 SNEGSKA (reference sequence). This CDR3 is built from 12 residues.

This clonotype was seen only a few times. CDR3 sequence: CASSFGTGGRANVLTF. The CDR3 coding sequence is TGTGCCAGCAGTTTCGGGACAGGGGGGAGGGCCAACGTCCTGACTTTC. The chain carries TRBV27 and TRBJ2-6; TRBD1 matches at 11 bases. Germline CDR1 is MNHEY and CDR2 is SMNVEV (reference sequence). V shed 3 bases and J 5 bases; nucleotides not matched to a gene: 3. The length of the CDR3 is 16 residues. The variable domain in full, with the rest retrieved from reference TRBV27 and TRBJ2-6, is EAQVTQNPRYLITVTGKKLTVTCSQNMNHEYMSWYRQDPGLGLRQIYYSMNVEVTDKGDVPEGYKVSRKEKRNFPLILESPSPNQTSLYFCASSFGTGGRANVLTFGAGSRLTVL.

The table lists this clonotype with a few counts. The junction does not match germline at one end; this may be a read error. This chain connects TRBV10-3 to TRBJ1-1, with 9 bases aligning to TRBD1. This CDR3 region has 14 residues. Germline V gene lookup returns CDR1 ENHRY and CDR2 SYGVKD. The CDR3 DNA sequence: TGTGCCGCCGGAGCGACAGGGGGGAACCCTGAAGCTTTCTTT. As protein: CAAGATGGNPEAFF.

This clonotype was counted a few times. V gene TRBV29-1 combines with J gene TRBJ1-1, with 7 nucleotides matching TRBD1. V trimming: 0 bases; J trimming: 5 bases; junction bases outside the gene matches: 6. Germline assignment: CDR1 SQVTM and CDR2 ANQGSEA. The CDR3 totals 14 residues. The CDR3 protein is CSVEERQGGTEAFF. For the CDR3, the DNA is TGCAGCGTTGAAGAAAGACAGGGAGGGACTGAAGCTTTCTTT.

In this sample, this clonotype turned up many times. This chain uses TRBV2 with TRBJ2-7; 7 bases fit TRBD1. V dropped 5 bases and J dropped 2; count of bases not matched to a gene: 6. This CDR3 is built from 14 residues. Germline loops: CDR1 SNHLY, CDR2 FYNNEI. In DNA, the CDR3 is TGTGCCAGCAGTTCCGGGACAGATGCCTACGAGCAGTACTTC. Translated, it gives CASSSGTDAYEQYF.